The rows below give T cell receptor beta chains drawn from one sample of a study of blood T cell repertoires in COVID-19. TCRdb's table, derived via immunoSEQ multiplex PCR, lists solely in-frame clones and lacks some. The sample includes approximately 290,000 clones, 80% to 85% seen only once; the top ten take around a sixth. Sequencing was carried out using peripheral blood. The origin of the receptors is a person aged 70 to 85 with COVID-19, enrolled during active disease. Both conserved end residues are part of each CDR3. A D gene is named only where the DNA matches it firmly. Only part of the rows carry a size: once, few, many, or a class if the clone is expanded.

V	D	size	J	CDR3	DNA
TRBV19	.	.	TRBJ2-7	CASSMADEQYF	TGTGCCAGTAGTATGGCCGACGAGCAGTACTTC
TRBV18	.	.	TRBJ2-1	CASSPPGRNEQFF	TGTGCCAGCTCACCACCGGGGCGCAATGAGCAGTTCTTC
TRBV7-3	.	.	TRBJ1-2	CASSPDPSVGYTF	TGTGCCAGCAGCCCTGATCCTAGTGTAGGCTACACCTTC
TRBV7-2	TRBD1	.	TRBJ1-2	CASSLAGGTGGYTF	TGTGCCAGCAGCTTGGCAGGGGGCACGGGAGGCTACACCTTC
TRBV7-6	TRBD1	.	TRBJ1-2	CASSPGDSFNYGYTF	TGTGCCAGCAGTCCGGGGGACAGTTTTAACTATGGCTACACCTTC
TRBV3-1/TRBV3-2	.	.	TRBJ2-3	CASSQEALTQYF	TGTGCCAGCAGCCAAGAGGCTCTTACGCAGTATTTT
TRBV28	TRBD1	.	TRBJ1-6	CASSSTGVAYNSPLHF	TGTGCCAGCAGTTCAACAGGGGTCGCCTATAATTCACCCCTCCACTTT
TRBV9	.	.	TRBJ2-5	CASSVEISGHQETQYF	TGTGCCAGCAGCGTAGAGATTAGCGGACACCAAGAGACCCAGTACTTC
TRBV5-1	TRBD2	.	TRBJ2-7	CASSLRSGLAGAYEQYF	TGCGCCAGCAGCTTGCGGTCCGGGCTAGCGGGTGCCTACGAGCAGTACTTC
TRBV11-2	.	few	TRBJ1-2	CASSRDMAYGYTF	TGTGCCAGCAGTCGAGACATGGCCTATGGCTACACCTTC
TRBV19	TRBD1	.	TRBJ1-6	CASSTQPYRGYDPPLHF	TGTGCCAGTAGTACCCAACCGTACAGGGGTTACGATCCACCCCTCCACTTT
TRBV10-3	.	.	TRBJ2-7	CAISDPISGFSYEQYF	TGTGCCATCAGTGACCCCATTAGCGGCTTCTCCTACGAGCAGTACTTC
TRBV27	TRBD2	.	TRBJ2-7	CASSFVRGGREQYF	TGTGCCAGCAGTTTCGTCCGGGGCGGGAGGGAGCAGTACTTC
TRBV19	TRBD1	.	TRBJ1-6	CASSITGDSPLHF	TGTGCCAGTAGTATAACAGGGGATTCACCCCTCCACTTT
TRBV28	.	.	TRBJ1-3	CASSSPPGNTIYF	TGTGCCAGCAGTTCCCCCCCGGGAAACACCATATATTTT
TRBV7-8	TRBD1	.	TRBJ1-1	CASSPWTGMNTEAFF	TGTGCCAGCAGCCCATGGACAGGGATGAACACTGAAGCTTTCTTT
TRBV5-1	.	few	TRBJ2-7	CASSLGLVGDEQYF	TGCGCCAGCAGCTTGGGCCTAGTTGGCGACGAGCAGTACTTC
TRBV5-1	TRBD2	.	TRBJ2-5	CASSTGTSGQETQYF	TGCGCCAGCAGCACCGGGACTAGCGGACAAGAGACCCAGTACTTC
TRBV24-1	.	few	TRBJ2-5	CATSSLRAEEETQYF	TGTGCCACCAGCTCCCTTCGGGCGGAGGAAGAGACCCAGTACTTC
TRBV6-5	TRBD1	many	TRBJ1-6	CASRKQGQAPLHF	TGTGCCAGCAGGAAACAGGGGCAGGCACCCCTCCACTTT
TRBV6-5	TRBD1	few	TRBJ1-2	CASSYSTGQGAGYTF	TGTGCCAGCAGTTACTCAACCGGACAGGGGGCTGGCTACACCTTC
TRBV7-2	.	.	TRBJ1-6	CASSSGLDPSPLHF	TGTGCCAGCTCCTCCGGTCTTGATCCTTCACCCCTCCACTTT
TRBV19	TRBD1	few	TRBJ1-1	CASSISRQGEMNTEAFF	TGTGCCAGTAGTATTAGCAGACAGGGGGAGATGAACACTGAAGCTTTCTTT
TRBV28	.	once	TRBJ2-7	CASSLRPEGEQYF	TGTGCCAGCAGTTTAAGACCAGAGGGCGAGCAGTACTTC
TRBV7-9	.	.	TRBJ2-3	CASSLGGSASDTQYF	TGTGCCAGCAGCTTAGGAGGTTCTGCGTCGGATACGCAGTATTTT
TRBV3-1/TRBV3-2	TRBD2	.	TRBJ2-1	CASRTSGVERNEQFF	TGTGCCAGCAGGACTAGCGGGGTAGAACGCAATGAGCAGTTCTTC
TRBV7-9	.	.	TRBJ1-5	CASSFRDQPQHF	TGTGCCAGCAGTTTCAGGGATCAGCCCCAGCATTTT
TRBV6-7	TRBD1	.	TRBJ1-2	CASRRPGQGYGYTF	TGTGCCAGCAGACGTCCGGGACAGGGCTATGGCTACACCTTC
TRBV13	TRBD2	.	TRBJ2-5	CASSLLGLAVQETQYF	TGTGCCAGCAGCTTACTGGGACTAGCGGTTCAAGAGACCCAGTACTTC
TRBV19	.	.	TRBJ1-5	CASRDRGKSNQPQHF	TGTGCCAGTAGGGACAGAGGAAAAAGCAATCAGCCCCAGCATTTT
TRBV20-1	.	.	TRBJ1-6	CSASSALSSYNSPLHF	TGCAGTGCTAGTTCTGCGCTAAGCTCCTATAATTCACCCCTCCACTTT
TRBV3-1/TRBV3-2	.	.	TRBJ1-3	CASSQDWARSGNTIYF	TGTGCCAGCAGCCAAGATTGGGCCAGGTCTGGAAACACCATATATTTT
TRBV2	.	.	TRBJ1-2	CASSVSQGTSGYTF	TGTGCCAGCAGTGTTAGTCAGGGGACGTCTGGCTACACCTTC
TRBV5-6	.	.	TRBJ1-1	CASSPGAQGVFGTEAFF	TGTGCCAGCAGCCCGGGAGCCCAGGGAGTCTTCGGTACTGAAGCTTTCTTT
TRBV7-6	TRBD2	once	TRBJ2-2	CASSRSLAGAVGELFF	TGTGCCAGCAGCCGTTCACTAGCGGGGGCGGTCGGGGAGCTGTTTTTT
TRBV7-9	TRBD2	.	TRBJ2-5	CASSLREGQRETQYF	TGTGCCAGCAGCTTACGGGAGGGGCAGCGAGAGACCCAGTACTTC
TRBV2	.	.	TRBJ1-6	CASSESRVRISPLHF	TGTGCCAGCAGTGAATCCAGGGTTCGAATATCACCCCTCCACTTT
TRBV29-1	TRBD1	.	TRBJ2-5	CSVEGATGDGKETQYF	TGCAGCGTTGAAGGGGCGACAGGGGACGGAAAAGAGACCCAGTACTTC
TRBV25-1	.	few	TRBJ1-6	CASRATYNSPLHF	TGTGCCAGCAGAGCGACTTATAATTCACCCCTCCACTTT
TRBV19	TRBD1	.	TRBJ1-2	CASSVDRGSQGYTF	TGTGCCAGTAGCGTGGACAGGGGTTCCCAAGGCTACACCTTC